These T cell receptor beta chains were read from a single sample in a study of T cell changes during pregnancy in multiple sclerosis. Only in-frame clones appear in the TCRdb table, and some are missing; sequencing was by immunoSEQ multiplex PCR. The sample shows roughly 100,000 clones, about nine tenths of them seen only once. Source: peripheral blood, taken after pregnancy. Source of these receptors: a female donor in good health, enrolled as a control in a pregnancy study. Both conserved end residues are part of each CDR3. D genes are given only for firm matches. Some rows have no size entry. The others give once, few or many, or a class for an expanded clone.

once,14,TRBD1,TRBV7-9,TRBJ2-5,CASSPGQGAETQYF,TGTGCCAGCAGCCCGGGACAGGGGGCCGAGACCCAGTACTTC
once,16,-,TRBV5-6,TRBJ2-7,CATRIGPGRGSYEQYF,TGTGCCACCCGTATTGGGCCGGGGAGAGGCTCCTACGAGCAGTACTTC
once,13,-,TRBV7-2,TRBJ2-5,CASSLGQQETQYF,TGTGCCAGCAGCTTAGGACAGCAAGAGACCCAGTACTTC
-,12,-,TRBV19,TRBJ2-7,CASQGVLYEQYF,TGTGCCAGTCAAGGAGTCCTCTACGAGCAGTACTTC
-,16,TRBD2,TRBV10-1,TRBJ2-7,CASSGLAGGRSYEQYF,TGCGCCAGCAGTGGACTAGCGGGGGGGAGATCCTACGAGCAGTACTTC
few,16,-,TRBV18,TRBJ1-5,CASSPLGQKSNQPQHF,TGTGCCAGCTCACCACTTGGGCAGAAGAGCAATCAGCCCCAGCATTTT
-,14,TRBD2,TRBV7-3,TRBJ2-2,CASSLAGGPGELFF,TGTGCCAGCAGTTTAGCGGGGGGGCCCGGGGAGCTGTTTTTT
-,16,-,TRBV14,TRBJ1-4,CASSQDLGATNEKLFF,TGTGCCAGCAGCCAAGATCTAGGAGCAACTAATGAAAAACTGTTTTTT
-,14,-,TRBV5-6,TRBJ2-7,CASSSTSDYYEQYF,TGTGCCAGCAGCTCCACATCTGACTACTACGAGCAGTACTTC
-,16,-,TRBV19,TRBJ1-4,CASSRRSTATNEKLFF,TGTGCCAGTAGCCGACGGAGCACTGCAACTAATGAAAAACTGTTTTTT
-,12,TRBD1,TRBV29-1,TRBJ1-1,CSQGDGTDEAFF,TGCAGTCAAGGGGATGGGACAGATGAAGCTTTCTTT
-,17,-,TRBV18,TRBJ1-3,CASSPDQGQSSGNTIYF,TGTGCCAGCTCACCAGACCAGGGTCAAAGCTCTGGAAACACCATATATTTT
once,17,-,TRBV28,TRBJ1-6,CASSLGRRGTYNSPLHF,TGTGCCAGCAGTCTCGGGCGCAGGGGAACCTATAATTCACCCCTCCACTTT
once,12,-,TRBV25-1,TRBJ1-1,CASSEFRGVAFF,TGTGCCAGCAGTGAATTTAGGGGTGTAGCTTTCTTT
-,15,TRBD1,TRBV9,TRBJ2-2,CASSVGQGIPGELFF,TGTGCCAGCAGCGTAGGACAGGGAATCCCCGGGGAGCTGTTTTTT
-,14,TRBD2,TRBV27,TRBJ2-7,CASSSGGVWGEQYF,TGTGCCAGCAGCTCGGGGGGGGTTTGGGGCGAGCAGTACTTC
-,15,TRBD1,TRBV5-8,TRBJ1-4,CASSFQGATNEKLFF,TGTGCCAGCAGCTTTCAGGGGGCAACTAATGAAAAACTGTTTTTT
-,11,TRBD1,TRBV5-6,TRBJ2-1,CASSLGQAQFF,TGTGCCAGCAGCTTAGGACAGGCCCAGTTCTTC
-,15,-,TRBV6-6,TRBJ2-5,CASSYGRGAQETQYF,TGTGCCAGCAGTTACGGGAGGGGGGCCCAAGAGACCCAGTACTTC
-,13,TRBD1,TRBV7-3,TRBJ1-1,CASSIPGGTEAFF,TGTGCCAGCAGCATCCCAGGGGGCACTGAAGCTTTCTTT
-,13,-,TRBV27,TRBJ1-2,CASSSQGSGGYTF,TGTGCCAGCAGTTCACAGGGATCGGGTGGCTACACCTTC
-,16,-,TRBV15,TRBJ2-5,CATSRDCRVCLETQYF,TGTGCCACCAGCAGAGATTGCAGGGTCTGTTTAGAGACCCAGTACTTC
-,12,-,TRBV29-1,TRBJ1-1,CSVARMNTEAFF,TGCAGCGTTGCCAGAATGAACACTGAAGCTTTCTTT
-,14,-,TRBV28,TRBJ1-5,CASSLRGGHQPQHF,TGTGCCAGCAGTTTAAGGGGGGGGCATCAGCCCCAGCATTTT
-,17,TRBD2,TRBV7-3,TRBJ2-3,CASSRLSGTRAIDTQYF,TGTGCCAGCAGCCGGTTAAGCGGGACCCGGGCCATCGATACGCAGTATTTT
-,14,-,TRBV6-5,TRBJ2-3,CASRLAARGDTQYF,TGTGCCAGCAGGTTAGCGGCGCGAGGGGATACGCAGTATTTT
few,17,-,TRBV7-2,TRBJ1-6,CASSSPTGGTYNSPLHF,TGTGCCAGCAGCTCCCCCACCGGAGGTACCTATAATTCACCCCTCCACTTT
-,16,-,TRBV2,TRBJ1-4,CASSGGRGATNEKLFF,TGTGCCAGCAGTGGTGGCAGGGGTGCAACTAATGAAAAACTGTTTTTT
-,17,TRBD2,TRBV5-4,TRBJ2-3,CASSPTPREGSTDTQYF,TGTGCCAGCAGTCCAACACCCCGGGAGGGGAGCACAGATACGCAGTATTTT
-,13,-,TRBV2,TRBJ1-1,CASSETSPKQAFF,TGTGCCAGCAGCGAAACGAGCCCAAAACAAGCTTTCTTT
-,13,-,TRBV5-6,TRBJ2-1,CASSTDSKNEQFF,TGTGCCAGCAGCACGGACAGTAAGAATGAGCAGTTCTTC
-,14,-,TRBV5-5,TRBJ1-5,CASSFEGGNQPQHF,TGTGCCAGCAGCTTCGAGGGGGGCAATCAGCCCCAGCATTTT
-,13,-,TRBV14,TRBJ2-5,CASSQEFRETQYF,TGTGCCAGCAGCCAAGAGTTCAGAGAGACCCAGTACTTC
few,16,-,TRBV4-3,TRBJ1-2,CASSQDSGGTGYGYTF,TGCGCCAGCAGCCAAGATTCGGGGGGGACCGGCTATGGCTACACCTTC
-,11,-,TRBV2,TRBJ2-5,CASRWEETQYF,TGTGCCAGCAGGTGGGAGGAGACCCAGTACTTC
-,15,-,TRBV6-6,TRBJ1-2,CASRASGVGDYGYTF,TGTGCCAGCAGAGCCTCAGGGGTTGGGGACTATGGCTACACCTTC
-,14,TRBD1,TRBV2,TRBJ1-2,CASRRTGLDYGYTF,TGTGCCAGCAGAAGGACAGGATTAGACTATGGCTACACCTTC
-,14,-,TRBV28,TRBJ2-7,CASRSGTPIYEQYF,TGTGCCAGCAGGTCCGGGACACCTATATACGAGCAGTACTTC
-,17,-,TRBV4-2,TRBJ2-1,CASSPKSGGDTYNEQFF,TGTGCCAGCAGCCCCAAGTCGGGGGGCGATACCTACAATGAGCAGTTCTTC
-,15,TRBD1,TRBV27,TRBJ1-5,CASSGDSFSNQPQHF,TGTGCCAGCAGCGGGGACAGTTTTAGCAATCAGCCCCAGCATTTT